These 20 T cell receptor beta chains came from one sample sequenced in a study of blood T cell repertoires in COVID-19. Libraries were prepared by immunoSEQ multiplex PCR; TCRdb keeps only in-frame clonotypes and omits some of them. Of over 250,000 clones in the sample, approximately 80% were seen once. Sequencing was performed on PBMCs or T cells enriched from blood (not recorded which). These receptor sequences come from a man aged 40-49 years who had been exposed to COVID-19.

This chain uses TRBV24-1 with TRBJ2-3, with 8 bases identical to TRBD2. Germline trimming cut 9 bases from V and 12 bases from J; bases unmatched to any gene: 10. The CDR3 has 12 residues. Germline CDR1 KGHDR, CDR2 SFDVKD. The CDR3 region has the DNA TGTGCCACCTCAAGTAGCGGGAAGCGACAGTATTTT. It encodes CATSSSGKRQYF.

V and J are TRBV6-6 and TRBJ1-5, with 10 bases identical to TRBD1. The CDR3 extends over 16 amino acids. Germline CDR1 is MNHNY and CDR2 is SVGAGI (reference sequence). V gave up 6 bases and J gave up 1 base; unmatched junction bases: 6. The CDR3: CASSLQDRGSNQPQHF. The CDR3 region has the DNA TGTGCCAGCAGCCTCCAGGACAGGGGGAGCAATCAGCCCCAGCATTTT.

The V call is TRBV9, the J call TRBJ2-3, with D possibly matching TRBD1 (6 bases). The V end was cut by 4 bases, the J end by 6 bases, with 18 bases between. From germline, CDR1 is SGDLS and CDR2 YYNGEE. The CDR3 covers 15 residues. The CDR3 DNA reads TGTGCCAGCAGCAAAGGGACAACCCAGCGGGATACGCAGTATTTT. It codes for CASSKGTTQRDTQYF.

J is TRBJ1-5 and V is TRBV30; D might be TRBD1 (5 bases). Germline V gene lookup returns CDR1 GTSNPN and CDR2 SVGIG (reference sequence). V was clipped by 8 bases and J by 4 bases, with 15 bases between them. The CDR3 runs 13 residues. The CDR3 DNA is TGTGCCCTAAGGAGGGGACGGAATCAGCCCCAGCATTTT. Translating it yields CALRRGRNQPQHF. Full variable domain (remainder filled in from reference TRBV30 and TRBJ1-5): SQTIHQWPATLVQPVGSPLSLECTVEGTSNPNLYWYRQAAGRGLQLLFYSVGIGQISSEVPQNLSASRPQDRQFILSSKKLLLSDSGFYLCALRRGRNQPQHFGDGTRLSIL.

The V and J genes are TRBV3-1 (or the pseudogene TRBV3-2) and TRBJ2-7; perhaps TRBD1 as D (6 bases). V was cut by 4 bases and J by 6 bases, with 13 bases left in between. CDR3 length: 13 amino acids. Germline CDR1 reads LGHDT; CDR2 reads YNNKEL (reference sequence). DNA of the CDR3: TGTGCCAGCAGCCCGGAAACAGGGCGCGAGCAGTACTTC. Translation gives CASSPETGREQYF.

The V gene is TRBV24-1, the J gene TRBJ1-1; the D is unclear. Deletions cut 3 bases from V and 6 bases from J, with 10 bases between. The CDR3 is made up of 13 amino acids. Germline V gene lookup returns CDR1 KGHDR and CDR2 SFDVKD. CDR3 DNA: TGTGCCACCAGTGATCGAGGGAGGGCTGAAGCTTTCTTT. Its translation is CATSDRGRAEAFF.

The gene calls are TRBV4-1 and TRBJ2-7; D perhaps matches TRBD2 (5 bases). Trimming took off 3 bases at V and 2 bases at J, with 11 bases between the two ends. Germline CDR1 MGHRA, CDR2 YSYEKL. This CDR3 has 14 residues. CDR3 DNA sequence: TGCGCCAGCAGCCATCTAGAGGGAGCCTACGAGCAGTACTTC. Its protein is CASSHLEGAYEQYF.

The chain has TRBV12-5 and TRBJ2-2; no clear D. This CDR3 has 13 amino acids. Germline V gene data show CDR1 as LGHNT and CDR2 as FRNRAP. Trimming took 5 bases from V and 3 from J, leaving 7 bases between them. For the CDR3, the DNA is TGTGCTAGTGGTCCCCATTACACCGGGGAGCTGTTTTTT. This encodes CASGPHYTGELFF.

The CDR3 DNA is TGTGCCAGCTCACCAGGGGGGATAGCTGAAGCTTTCTTT. This codes for CASSPGGIAEAFF. The chain recombines TRBV18 with TRBJ1-1, with D possibly TRBD1 on 5 matching bases. The length of the CDR3 is 13 residues. V lost 2 bases and J 6 bases, leaving 10 bases between the germline ends. The V gene's germline CDR1 is KGHSH and CDR2 LQKENI.

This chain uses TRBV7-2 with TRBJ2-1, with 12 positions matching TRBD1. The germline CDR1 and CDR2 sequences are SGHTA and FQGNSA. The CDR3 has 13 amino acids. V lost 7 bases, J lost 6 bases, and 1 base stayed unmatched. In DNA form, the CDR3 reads TGTGCCAGCACGGGACAGGGGGCCAATGAGCAGTTCTTC. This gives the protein CASTGQGANEQFF.

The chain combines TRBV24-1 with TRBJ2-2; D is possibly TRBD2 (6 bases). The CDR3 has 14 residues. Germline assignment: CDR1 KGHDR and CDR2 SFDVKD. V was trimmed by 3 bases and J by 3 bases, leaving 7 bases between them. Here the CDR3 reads CATSDREYTGELFF. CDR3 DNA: TGTGCCACCAGTGATCGGGAGTACACCGGGGAGCTGTTTTTT.

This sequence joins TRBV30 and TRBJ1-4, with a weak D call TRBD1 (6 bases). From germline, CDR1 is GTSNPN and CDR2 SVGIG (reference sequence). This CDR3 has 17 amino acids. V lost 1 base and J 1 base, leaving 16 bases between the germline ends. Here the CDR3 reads CAWSAWGGPQTNEKLFF. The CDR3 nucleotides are TGTGCCTGGAGTGCATGGGGGGGGCCACAAACTAATGAAAAACTGTTTTTT.

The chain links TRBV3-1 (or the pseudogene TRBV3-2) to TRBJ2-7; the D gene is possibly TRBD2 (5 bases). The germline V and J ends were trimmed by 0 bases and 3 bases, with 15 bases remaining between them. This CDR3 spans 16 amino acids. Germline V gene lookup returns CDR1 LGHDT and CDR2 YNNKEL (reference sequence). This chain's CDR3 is CASSQDSPGISYEQYF. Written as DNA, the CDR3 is TGTGCCAGCAGCCAAGATTCGCCGGGGATAAGCTACGAGCAGTACTTC.

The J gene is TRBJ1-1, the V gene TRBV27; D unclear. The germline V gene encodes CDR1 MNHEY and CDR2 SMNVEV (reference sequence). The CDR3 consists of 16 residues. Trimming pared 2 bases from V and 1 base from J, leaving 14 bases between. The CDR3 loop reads CASSLVSFQKNTEAFF. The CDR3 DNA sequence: TGTGCCAGCAGTTTAGTTAGTTTCCAAAAGAACACTGAAGCTTTCTTT.

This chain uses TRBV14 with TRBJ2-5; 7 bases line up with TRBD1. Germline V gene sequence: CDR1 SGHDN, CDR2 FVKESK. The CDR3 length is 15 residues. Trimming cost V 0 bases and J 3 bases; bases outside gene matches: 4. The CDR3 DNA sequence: TGTGCCAGCAGCCAAGATAGACAGGGAAAAGAGACCCAGTACTTC. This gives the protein CASSQDRQGKETQYF.

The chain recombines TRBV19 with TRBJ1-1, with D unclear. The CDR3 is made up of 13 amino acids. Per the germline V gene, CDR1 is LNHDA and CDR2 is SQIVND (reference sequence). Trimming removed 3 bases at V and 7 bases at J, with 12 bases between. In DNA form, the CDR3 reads TGTGCCAGTAGTATCCCCCCCCCGGGTGAAGCTTTCTTT. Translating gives CASSIPPPGEAFF.

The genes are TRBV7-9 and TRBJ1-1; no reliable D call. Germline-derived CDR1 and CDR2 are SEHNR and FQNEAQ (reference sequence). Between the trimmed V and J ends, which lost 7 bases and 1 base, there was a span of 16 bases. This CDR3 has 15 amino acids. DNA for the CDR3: TGTGCCAGCACCGAGATTAACCGCGGGAACACTGAAGCTTTCTTT. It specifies CASTEINRGNTEAFF.

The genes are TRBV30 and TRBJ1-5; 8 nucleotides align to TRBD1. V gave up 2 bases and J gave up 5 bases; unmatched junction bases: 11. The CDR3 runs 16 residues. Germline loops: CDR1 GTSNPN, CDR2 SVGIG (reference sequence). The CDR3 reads CAWSPTGQGSYQPQHF. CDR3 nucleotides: TGTGCCTGGAGTCCAACAGGACAGGGATCGTATCAGCCCCAGCATTTT.

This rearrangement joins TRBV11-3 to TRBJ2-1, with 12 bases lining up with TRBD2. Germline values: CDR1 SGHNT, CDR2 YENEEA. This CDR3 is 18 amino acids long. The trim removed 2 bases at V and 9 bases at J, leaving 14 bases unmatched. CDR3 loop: CASSLRPLAGGCFVEQFF. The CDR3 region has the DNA TGTGCCAGCAGCTTACGGCCCCTAGCGGGAGGGTGTTTTGTTGAGCAGTTCTTC.

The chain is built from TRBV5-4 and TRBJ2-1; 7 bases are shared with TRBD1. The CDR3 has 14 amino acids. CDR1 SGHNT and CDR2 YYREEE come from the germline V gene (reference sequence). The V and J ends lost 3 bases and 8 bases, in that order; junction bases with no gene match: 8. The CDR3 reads CASSSGQVGDEQFF. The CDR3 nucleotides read TGTGCCAGCAGCTCCGGACAGGTTGGGGATGAGCAGTTCTTC.